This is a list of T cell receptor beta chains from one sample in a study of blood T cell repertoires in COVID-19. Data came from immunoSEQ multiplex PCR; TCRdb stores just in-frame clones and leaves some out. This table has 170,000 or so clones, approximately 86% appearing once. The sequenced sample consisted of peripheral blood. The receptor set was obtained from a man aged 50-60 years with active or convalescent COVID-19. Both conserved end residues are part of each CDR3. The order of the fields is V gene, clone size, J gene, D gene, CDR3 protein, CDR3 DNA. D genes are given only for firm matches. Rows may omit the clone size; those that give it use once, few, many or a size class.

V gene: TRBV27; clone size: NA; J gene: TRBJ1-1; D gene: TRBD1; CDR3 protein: CASSRDRATEAFF; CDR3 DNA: TGTGCCAGCAGTCGGGACAGGGCAACTGAAGCTTTCTTT
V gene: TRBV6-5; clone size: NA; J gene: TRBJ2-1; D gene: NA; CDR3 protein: CASLQGTSYNEQFF; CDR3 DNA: TGTGCCAGCTTACAGGGTACCTCCTACAATGAGCAGTTCTTC
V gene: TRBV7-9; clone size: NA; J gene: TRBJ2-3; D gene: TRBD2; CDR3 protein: CASSLKRRLAGRADTQYF; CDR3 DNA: TGTGCCAGCAGCTTAAAGAGGCGACTAGCGGGGCGGGCAGATACGCAGTATTTT
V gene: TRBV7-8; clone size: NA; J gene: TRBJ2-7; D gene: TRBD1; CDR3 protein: CASSLVDPPGQGRVEQYF; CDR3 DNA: TGTGCCAGCAGCTTAGTAGACCCTCCGGGACAGGGGCGAGTGGAGCAGTACTTC
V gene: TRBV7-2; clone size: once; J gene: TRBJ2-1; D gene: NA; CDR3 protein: CASSLGGRDRGPFF; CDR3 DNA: TGTGCCAGCAGCTTAGGAGGCAGGGATAGAGGTCCGTTCTTC
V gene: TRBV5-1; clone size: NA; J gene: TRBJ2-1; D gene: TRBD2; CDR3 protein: CASKPPGTSFNEQFF; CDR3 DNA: TGCGCCAGCAAACCACCCGGGACTAGCTTCAATGAGCAGTTCTTC
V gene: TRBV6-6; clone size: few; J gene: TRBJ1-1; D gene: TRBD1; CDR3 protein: CASSHQRTGLNTEAFF; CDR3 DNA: TGTGCCAGCAGTCACCAGCGGACAGGGTTGAACACTGAAGCTTTCTTT
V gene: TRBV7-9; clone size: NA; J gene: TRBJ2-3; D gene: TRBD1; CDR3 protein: CASSLAGQGNTDTQYF; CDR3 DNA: TGTGCCAGCAGCTTAGCTGGACAGGGGAACACAGATACGCAGTATTTT
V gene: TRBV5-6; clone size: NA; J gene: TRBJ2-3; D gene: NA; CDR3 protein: CASSLVQVSTDTQYF; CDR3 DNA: TGTGCCAGCAGCTTGGTACAGGTTAGCACAGATACGCAGTATTTT
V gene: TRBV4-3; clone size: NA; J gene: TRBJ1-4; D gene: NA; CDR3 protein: CASSQEAITGLFEKLFF; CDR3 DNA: TGCGCCAGCAGCCAAGAAGCAATTACGGGATTATTTGAAAAACTGTTTTTT
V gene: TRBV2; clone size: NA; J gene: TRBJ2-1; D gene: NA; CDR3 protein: CASRETGSNEQFF; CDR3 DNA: TGTGCCAGCAGGGAGACAGGAAGCAATGAGCAGTTCTTC
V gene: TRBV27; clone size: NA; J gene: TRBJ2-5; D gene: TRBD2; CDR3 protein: CASRQLATTQETQYF; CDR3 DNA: TGTGCCAGTAGGCAACTAGCGACCACCCAAGAGACCCAGTACTTC
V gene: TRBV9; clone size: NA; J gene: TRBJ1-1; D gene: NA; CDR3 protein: CASSVFEGEAFF; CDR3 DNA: TGTGCCAGCAGCGTATTCGAGGGTGAGGCTTTCTTT
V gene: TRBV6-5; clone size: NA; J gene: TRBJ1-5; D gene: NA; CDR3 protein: CASRFLDQPQHF; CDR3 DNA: TGTGCCAGCAGATTCCTCGATCAGCCCCAGCATTTT
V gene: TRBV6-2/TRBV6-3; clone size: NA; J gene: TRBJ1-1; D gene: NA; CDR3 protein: CASSNTGNTEAFF; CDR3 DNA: TGTGCCAGCAGCAATACAGGGAACACTGAAGCTTTCTTT
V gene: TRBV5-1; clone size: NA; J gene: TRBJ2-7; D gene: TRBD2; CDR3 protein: CASSGGTSGDKQYF; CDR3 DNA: TGCGCCAGCAGCGGCGGGACTAGCGGTGACAAGCAGTACTTC
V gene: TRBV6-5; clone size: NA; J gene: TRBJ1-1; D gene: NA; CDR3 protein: CASSTLGGGEAFF; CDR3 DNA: TGTGCCAGCAGTACCCTCGGGGGAGGTGAAGCTTTCTTT
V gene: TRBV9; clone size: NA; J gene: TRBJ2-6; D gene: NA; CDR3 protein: CASSVDLGRRGANVLTF; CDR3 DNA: TGTGCCAGCAGCGTAGATCTGGGGAGACGGGGGGCCAACGTCCTGACTTTC
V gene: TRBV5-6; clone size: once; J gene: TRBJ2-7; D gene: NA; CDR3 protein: CASSRDFSYEQYF; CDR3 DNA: TGTGCCAGCAGCCGGGATTTCTCCTACGAGCAGTACTTC
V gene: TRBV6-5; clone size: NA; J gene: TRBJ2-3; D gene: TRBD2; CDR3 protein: CATRLAGLSTDTQYF; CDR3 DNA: TGTGCCACCAGACTAGCGGGGCTGAGCACAGATACGCAGTATTTT
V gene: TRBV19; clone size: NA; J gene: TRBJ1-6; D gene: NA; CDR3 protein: CASSDMGRGYSPLHF; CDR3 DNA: TGTGCCAGTAGTGACATGGGCAGGGGTTATTCACCCCTCCACTTT
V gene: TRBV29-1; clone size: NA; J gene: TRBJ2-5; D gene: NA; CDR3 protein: CSVERDIEETQYF; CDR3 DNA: TGCAGCGTTGAGAGGGACATAGAAGAGACCCAGTACTTC
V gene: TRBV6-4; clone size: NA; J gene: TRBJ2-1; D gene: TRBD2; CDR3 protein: CASSDSAGTSGTSKFF; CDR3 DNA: TGTGCCAGCAGTGACTCGGCAGGGACGTCTGGGACTAGTAAGTTCTTC
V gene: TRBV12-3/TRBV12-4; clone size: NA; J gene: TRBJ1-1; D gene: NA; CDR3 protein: CASSLGITEAFF; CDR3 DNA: TGTGCCAGCAGTTTAGGTATCACTGAAGCTTTCTTT
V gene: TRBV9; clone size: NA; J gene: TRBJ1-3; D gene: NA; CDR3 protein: CASSVAPNEGNTIYF; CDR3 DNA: TGTGCCAGCAGCGTAGCCCCAAACGAGGGAAACACCATATATTTT